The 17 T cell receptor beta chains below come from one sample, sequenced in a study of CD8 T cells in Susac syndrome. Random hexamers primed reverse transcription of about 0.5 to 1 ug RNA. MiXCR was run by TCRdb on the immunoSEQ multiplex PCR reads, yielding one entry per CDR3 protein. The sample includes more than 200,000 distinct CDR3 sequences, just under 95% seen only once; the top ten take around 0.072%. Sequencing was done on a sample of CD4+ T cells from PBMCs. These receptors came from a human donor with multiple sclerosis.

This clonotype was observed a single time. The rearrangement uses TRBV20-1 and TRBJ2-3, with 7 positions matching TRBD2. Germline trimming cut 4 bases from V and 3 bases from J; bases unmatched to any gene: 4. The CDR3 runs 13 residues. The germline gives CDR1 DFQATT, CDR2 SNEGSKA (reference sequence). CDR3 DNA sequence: TGCAGTGCTACATCCGGGAGGACAGATACGCAGTATTTT. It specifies CSATSGRTDTQYF.

This CDR3 is CASHGINYGYTF. The CDR3 DNA reads TGTGCCTCTCACGGGATTAACTATGGCTACACCTTC. The chain carries TRBV28 and TRBJ1-2, with D uncertain. Trimming shortened V by 11 bases and J by 1 base, and 11 bases separated the two germline ends. CDR3 length: 12 residues. Germline assignment: CDR1 MDHEN and CDR2 SYDVKM.

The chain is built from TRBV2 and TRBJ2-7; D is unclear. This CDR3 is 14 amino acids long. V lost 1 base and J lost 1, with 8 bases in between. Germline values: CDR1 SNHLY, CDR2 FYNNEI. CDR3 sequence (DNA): TGTGCCAGCAGTGAAGGGGTACCATCCTACGAGCAGTACGTC. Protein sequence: CASSEGVPSYEQYV.

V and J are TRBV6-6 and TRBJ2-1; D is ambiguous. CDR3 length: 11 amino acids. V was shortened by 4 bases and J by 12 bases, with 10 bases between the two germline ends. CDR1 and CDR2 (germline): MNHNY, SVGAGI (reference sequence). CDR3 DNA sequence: TGTGCCAGCAGTTTTCAAGTGGGGCAGTTCTTC. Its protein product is CASSFQVGQFF.

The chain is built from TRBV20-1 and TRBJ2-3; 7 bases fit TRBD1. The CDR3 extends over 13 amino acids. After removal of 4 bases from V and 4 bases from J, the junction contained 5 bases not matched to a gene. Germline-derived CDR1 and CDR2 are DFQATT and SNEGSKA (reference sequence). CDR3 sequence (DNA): TGCAGTGCTAAAAGACAGGGCCCAGATACGCAGTATTTT. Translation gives CSAKRQGPDTQYF.

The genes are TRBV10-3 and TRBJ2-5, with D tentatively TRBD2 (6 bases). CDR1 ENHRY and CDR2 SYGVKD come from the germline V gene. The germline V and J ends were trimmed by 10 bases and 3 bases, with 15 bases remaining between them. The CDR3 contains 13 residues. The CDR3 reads CATRPGVEETQYF. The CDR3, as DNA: TGTGCCACCCGCCCGGGGGTAGAAGAGACCCAGTACTTC.

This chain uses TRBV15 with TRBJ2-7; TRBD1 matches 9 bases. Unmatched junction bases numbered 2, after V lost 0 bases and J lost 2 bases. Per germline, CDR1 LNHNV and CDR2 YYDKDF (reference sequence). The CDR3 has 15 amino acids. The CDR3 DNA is TGTGCCACCAGCAGAGAGGGGACAGGGACCTACGAGCAGTACTTC. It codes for CATSREGTGTYEQYF.

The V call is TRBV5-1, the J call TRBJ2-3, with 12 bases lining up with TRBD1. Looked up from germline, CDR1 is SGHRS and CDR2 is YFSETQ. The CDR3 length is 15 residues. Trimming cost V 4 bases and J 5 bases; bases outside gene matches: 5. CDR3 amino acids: CASSGDRGLEDTQYF. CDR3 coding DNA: TGCGCCAGCAGCGGGGACAGGGGGCTCGAAGATACGCAGTATTTT.

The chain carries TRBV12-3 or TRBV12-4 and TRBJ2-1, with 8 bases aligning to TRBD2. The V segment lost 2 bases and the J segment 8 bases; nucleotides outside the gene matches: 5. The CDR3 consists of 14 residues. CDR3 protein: CASSLQLAVDEQFF. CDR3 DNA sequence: TGTGCCAGCAGTTTACAACTAGCGGTCGATGAGCAGTTCTTC.

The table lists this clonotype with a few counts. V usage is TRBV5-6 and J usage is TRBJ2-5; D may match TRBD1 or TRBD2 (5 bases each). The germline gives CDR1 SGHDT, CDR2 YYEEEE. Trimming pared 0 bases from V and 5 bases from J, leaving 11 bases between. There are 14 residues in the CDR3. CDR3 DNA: TGTGCCAGCAGCTTGGTTAGGGGCGGGGAGACCCAGTACTTC. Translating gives CASSLVRGGETQYF.

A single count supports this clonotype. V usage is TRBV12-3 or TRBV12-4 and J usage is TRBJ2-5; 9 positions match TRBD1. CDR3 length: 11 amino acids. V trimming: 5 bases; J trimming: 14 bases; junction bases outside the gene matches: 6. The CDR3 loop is CASSHGQGRYF. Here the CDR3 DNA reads TGTGCCAGCAGTCACGGACAGGGGCGATACTTC.

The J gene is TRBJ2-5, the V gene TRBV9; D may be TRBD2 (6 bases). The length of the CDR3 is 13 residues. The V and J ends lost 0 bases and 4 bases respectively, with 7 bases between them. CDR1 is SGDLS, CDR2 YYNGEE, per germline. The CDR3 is CASSVDGRETQYF. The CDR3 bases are TGTGCCAGCAGCGTAGACGGGAGAGAGACCCAGTACTTC.

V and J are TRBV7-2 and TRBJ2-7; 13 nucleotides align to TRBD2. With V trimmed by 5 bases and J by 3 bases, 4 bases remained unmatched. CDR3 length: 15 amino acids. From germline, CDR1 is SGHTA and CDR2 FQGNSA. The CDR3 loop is CASSTGLAGVYEQYV. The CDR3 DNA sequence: TGTGCCAGCAGCACCGGACTAGCGGGAGTCTACGAGCAGTACGTC.

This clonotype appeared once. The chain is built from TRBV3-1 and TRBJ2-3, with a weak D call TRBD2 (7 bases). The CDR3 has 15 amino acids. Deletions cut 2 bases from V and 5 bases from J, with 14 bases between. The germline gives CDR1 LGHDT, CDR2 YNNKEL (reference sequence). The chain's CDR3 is CASSQPRGAGDTQYF. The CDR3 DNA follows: TGTGCCAGCAGCCAACCCCGGGGGGCAGGAGATACGCAGTATTTT.

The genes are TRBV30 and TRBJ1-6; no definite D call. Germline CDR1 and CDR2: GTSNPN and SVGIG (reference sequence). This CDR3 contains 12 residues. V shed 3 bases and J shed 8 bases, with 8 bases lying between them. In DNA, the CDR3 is TGTGCCTGGAGGCCCGGGGATTCACCCCTCCACTTT. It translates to CAWRPGDSPLHF.

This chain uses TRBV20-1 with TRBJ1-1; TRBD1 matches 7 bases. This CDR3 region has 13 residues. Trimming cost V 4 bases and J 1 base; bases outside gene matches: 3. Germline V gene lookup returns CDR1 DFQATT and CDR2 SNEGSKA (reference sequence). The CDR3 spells CSAKGQPNTEAFF. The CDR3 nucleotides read TGCAGTGCTAAGGGACAGCCGAACACTGAAGCTTTCTTT.

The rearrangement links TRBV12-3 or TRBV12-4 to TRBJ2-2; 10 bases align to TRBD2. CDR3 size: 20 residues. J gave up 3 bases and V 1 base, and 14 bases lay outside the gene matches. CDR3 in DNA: TGTGCCAGCAGTTTAGGAGCGGGGGGGCTCTATTTTGGACACACCGGGGAGCTGTTTTTT. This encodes CASSLGAGGLYFGHTGELFF.